Described below is a single T cell receptor beta chain sequence and its context. These data come from a study of T cell changes during pregnancy in multiple sclerosis. TCRdb keeps only in-frame clones here, not all; method: immunoSEQ multiplex PCR. The data show about 79,000 clones, about 94% seen once. V was pared by 3 bases and J by 5 bases, with 13 bases between. The CDR3 sequence is 14 residues long. Germline V gene sequence: CDR1 PRHDT, CDR2 FYEKMQ (reference sequence). This receptor was obtained from a female donor in good health, enrolled as a control in a pregnancy study. The rearrangement links TRBV13 to TRBJ2-5; no reliable D call. The material sequenced was peripheral blood, taken in the second trimester of pregnancy. The CDR3 protein is CASSLGQRTETQYF. Written as DNA, the CDR3 is TGTGCCAGCAGCTTGGGTCAGCGCACGGAGACCCAGTACTTC.